Below, one T cell receptor beta chain is given with its context. This sample was taken from a study of blood T cell repertoires in COVID-19. Overall study: The samples span acute and convalescent COVID-19 from the United States, Italy and Spain.

As originally analysed: Amplification from reference gene primers served as the basis for estimated nucleated cell counts. TCRdb's copy holds only in-frame clones and misses some; the assay was immunoSEQ multiplex PCR. D and trimming were read from the DNA, whereas the V and J calls and clone size are those reported in that table. The sample lists some 86,000 clones; under 90% were seen once. In germline, CDR1 is SGHTA, CDR2 FQGNSA. After removal of 8 bases from V and 5 bases from J, the junction contained 10 bases not matched to a gene. CDR3 length: 15 residues. The sequence was collected from a woman in her 70s with acute or convalescent COVID-19. The sample taken for sequencing was peripheral blood. This chain uses TRBV7-2 with TRBJ2-3, with TRBD2 identical over 10 bases. This CDR3 is CASPPAGGPKDTQYF. The DNA of the CDR3 is TGTGCCAGCCCACCAGCGGGGGGGCCCAAAGATACGCAGTATTTT.